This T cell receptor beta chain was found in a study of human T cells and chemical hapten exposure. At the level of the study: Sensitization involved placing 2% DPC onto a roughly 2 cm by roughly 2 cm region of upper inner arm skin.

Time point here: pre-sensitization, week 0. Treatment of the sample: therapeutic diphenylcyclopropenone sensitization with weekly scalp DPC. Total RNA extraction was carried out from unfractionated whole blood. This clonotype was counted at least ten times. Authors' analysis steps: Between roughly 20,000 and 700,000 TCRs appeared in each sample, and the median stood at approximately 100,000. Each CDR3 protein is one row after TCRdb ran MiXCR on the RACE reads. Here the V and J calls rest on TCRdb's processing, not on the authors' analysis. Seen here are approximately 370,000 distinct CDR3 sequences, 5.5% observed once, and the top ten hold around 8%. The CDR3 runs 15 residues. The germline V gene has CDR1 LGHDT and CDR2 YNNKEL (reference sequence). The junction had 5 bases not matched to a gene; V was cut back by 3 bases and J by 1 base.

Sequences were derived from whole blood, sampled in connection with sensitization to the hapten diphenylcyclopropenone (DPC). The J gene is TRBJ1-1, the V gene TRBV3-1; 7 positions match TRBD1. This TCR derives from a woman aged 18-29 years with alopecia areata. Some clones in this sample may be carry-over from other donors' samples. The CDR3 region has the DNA TGTGCCAGCAGCCAGGCGGGGACAGAGAACACTGAAGCTTTCTTT. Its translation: CASSQAGTENTEAFF.